The clone carrying this TCR beta chain has only a few counts. Its antigen is currently unknown. The data were obtained in a study of post-analysis software for immune sequencing data. Background on the study: Patients with relapsing-remitting, secondary progressive and progressive-relapsing multiple sclerosis courses were all represented. Study-wide points: F measure clustering grouped samples strongly by preparation batch. Controls showed significantly higher normalized Chao1 diversity than did multiple sclerosis patients. Patients used five TRBV segments, including TRBV5-6, TRBV5-1 and TRBV20-1, more often than controls.

Trimming at V came to 6 bases and at J to 3 bases, leaving 6 bases not matched to a gene. This CDR3 has 14 residues. Germline CDR1 MNHEY, CDR2 SVGAGI. Included in the TCR beta cDNA libraries were unique molecular identifiers. cDNA molecules numbering some 500,000 came from approximately 1 to 10 million T cells. Using its own MiXCR run on the PCR reads, TCRdb lists one record per CDR3 protein. Of 740,000 or so distinct CDR3 sequences in the sample, approximately 50% were seen once. The chain couples TRBV6-5 to TRBJ2-7, with 9 bases identical to TRBD1. This receptor was identified in a girl between 5 and 17 years old with multiple sclerosis. Sequences were obtained from blood. The CDR3 sequence is CASRFPGQGYEQYF. The CDR3 DNA reads as TGTGCCAGCAGGTTCCCGGGACAGGGCTACGAGCAGTACTTC.